This T cell receptor (beta chain) is from a study of sequential checkpoint blockade in melanoma. Study context: Maintenance nivolumab came after either treatment sequence.

Treatment reported: randomized to nivolumab then ipilimumab (arm A) or the reverse (arm B). Sorted cells were live CD3+CD8+, lacking CD19 and CD56, from PBMCs. Measured with immunoSEQ multiplex PCR; TCRdb has only the in-frame clones, and not every one. Of 19,000 or so clones listed, more than 60% are singletons. Source: CD8+ T cells sorted from blood (inferred from file names), taken from a patient given nivolumab and ipilimumab in sequence. This TCR was recovered from a human donor with melanoma.

The CDR3 sequence: CATSRVSLANQPQHF. CDR3 in DNA: TGTGCCACCAGCAGAGTCTCATTAGCAAATCAGCCCCAGCATTTT. The rearrangement joins TRBV15 to TRBJ1-5, with D unclear. The CDR3 covers 15 residues. Germline loops: CDR1 LNHNV, CDR2 YYDKDF (reference sequence). Trimming left V 1 base short and J 4 bases short, with 11 bases between.